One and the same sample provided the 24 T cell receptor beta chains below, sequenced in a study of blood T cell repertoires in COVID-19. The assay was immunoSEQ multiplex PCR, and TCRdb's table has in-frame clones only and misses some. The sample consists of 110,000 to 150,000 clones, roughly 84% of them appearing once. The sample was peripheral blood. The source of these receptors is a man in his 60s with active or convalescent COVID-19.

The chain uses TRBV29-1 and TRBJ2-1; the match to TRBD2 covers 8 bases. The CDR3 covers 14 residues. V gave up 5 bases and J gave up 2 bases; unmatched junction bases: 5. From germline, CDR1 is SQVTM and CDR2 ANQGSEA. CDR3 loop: CSVSGRGAYNEQFF. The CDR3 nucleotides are TGCAGCGTTTCCGGGAGGGGGGCCTACAATGAGCAGTTCTTC.

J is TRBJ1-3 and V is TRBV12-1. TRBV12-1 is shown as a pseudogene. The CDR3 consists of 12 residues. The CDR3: CASSCSGNTIYF. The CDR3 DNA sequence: TGTGCCAGCTCTTGCTCTGGAAACACCATATATTTT.

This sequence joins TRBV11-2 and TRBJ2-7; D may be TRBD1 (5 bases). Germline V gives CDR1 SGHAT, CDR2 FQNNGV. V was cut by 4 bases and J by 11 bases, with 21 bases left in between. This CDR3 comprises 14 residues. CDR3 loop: CASSSVTRTGREYF. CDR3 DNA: TGTGCCAGCAGCTCGGTTACTCGGACGGGCAGGGAGTACTTC.

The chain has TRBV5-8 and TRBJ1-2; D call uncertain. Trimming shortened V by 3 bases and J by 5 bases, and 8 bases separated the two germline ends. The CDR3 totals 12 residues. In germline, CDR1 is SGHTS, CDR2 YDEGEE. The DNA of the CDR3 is TGTGCCAGCAGCTCCGCGGGTTATGGCTACACCTTC. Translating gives CASSSAGYGYTF.

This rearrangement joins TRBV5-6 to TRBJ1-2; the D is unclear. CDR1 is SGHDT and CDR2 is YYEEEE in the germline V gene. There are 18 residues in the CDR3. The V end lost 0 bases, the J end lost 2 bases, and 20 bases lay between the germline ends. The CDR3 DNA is TGTGCCAGCAGCTTGGACAATGGGGAGAGCAGGACCAACTATGGCTACACCTTC. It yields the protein CASSLDNGESRTNYGYTF.

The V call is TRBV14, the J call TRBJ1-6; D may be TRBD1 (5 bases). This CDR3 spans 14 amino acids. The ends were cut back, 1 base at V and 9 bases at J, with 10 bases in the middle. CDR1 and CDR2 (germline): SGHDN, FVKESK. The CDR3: CASSQGGGTSPLHF. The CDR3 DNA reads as TGTGCCAGCAGCCAAGGGGGGGGGACTTCACCCCTCCACTTT.

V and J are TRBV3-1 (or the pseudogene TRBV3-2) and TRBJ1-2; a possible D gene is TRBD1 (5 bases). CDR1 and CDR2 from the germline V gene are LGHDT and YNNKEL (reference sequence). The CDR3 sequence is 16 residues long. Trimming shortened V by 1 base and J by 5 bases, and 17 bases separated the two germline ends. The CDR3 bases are TGTGCCAGCAGCCAAGGGGTAAGGGGCTCCTTTTATGGCTACACCTTC. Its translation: CASSQGVRGSFYGYTF.

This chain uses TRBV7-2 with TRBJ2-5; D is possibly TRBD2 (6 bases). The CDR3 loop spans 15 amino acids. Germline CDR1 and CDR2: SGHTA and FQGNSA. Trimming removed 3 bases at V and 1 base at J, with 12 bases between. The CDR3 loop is CASSFRRGAQETQYF. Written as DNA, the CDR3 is TGTGCCAGCAGCTTTCGACGCGGGGCCCAAGAGACCCAGTACTTC.

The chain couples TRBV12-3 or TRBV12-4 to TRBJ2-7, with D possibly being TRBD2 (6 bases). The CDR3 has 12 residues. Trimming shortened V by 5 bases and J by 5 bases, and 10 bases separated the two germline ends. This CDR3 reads CASSRREHEQYF. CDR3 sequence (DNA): TGTGCCAGCAGTAGACGGGAGCACGAGCAGTACTTC.

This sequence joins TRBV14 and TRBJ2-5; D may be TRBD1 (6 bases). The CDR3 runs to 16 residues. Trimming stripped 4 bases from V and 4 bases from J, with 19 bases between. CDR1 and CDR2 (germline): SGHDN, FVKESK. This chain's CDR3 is CASSPRRNLQGETQYF. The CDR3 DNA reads TGTGCCAGCAGCCCCCGAAGGAATTTACAGGGAGAGACCCAGTACTTC.

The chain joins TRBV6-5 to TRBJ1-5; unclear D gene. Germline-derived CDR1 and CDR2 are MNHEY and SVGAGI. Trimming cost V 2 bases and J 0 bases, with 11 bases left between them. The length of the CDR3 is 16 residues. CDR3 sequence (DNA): TGTGCCAGCAGTTACGCGCGTCCGAATAGCAATCAGCCCCAGCATTTT. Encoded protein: CASSYARPNSNQPQHF.

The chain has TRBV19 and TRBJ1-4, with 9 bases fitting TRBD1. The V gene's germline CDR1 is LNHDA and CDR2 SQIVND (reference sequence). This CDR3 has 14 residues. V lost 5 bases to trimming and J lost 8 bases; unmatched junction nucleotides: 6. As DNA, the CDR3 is TGTGCCAGTAGTGGAGGAGGGACAGGGGAAAAACTGTTTTTT. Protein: CASSGGGTGEKLFF.

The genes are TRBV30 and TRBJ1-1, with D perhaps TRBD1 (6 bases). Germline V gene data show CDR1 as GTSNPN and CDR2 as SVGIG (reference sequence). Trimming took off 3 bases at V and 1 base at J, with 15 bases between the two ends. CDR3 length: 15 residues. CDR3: CAWRDRTGRNTEAFF. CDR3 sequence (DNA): TGTGCCTGGAGGGACCGAACAGGGAGGAACACTGAAGCTTTCTTT. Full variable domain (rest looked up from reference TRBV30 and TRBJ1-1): SQTIHQWPATLVQPVGSPLSLECTVEGTSNPNLYWYRQAAGRGLQLLFYSVGIGQISSEVPQNLSASRPQDRQFILSSKKLLLSDSGFYLCAWRDRTGRNTEAFFGQGTRLTVV.

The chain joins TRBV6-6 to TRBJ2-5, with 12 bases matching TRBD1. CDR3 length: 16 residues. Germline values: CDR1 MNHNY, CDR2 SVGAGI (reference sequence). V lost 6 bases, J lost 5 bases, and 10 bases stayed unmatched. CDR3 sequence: CASRTGTGGAGETQYF. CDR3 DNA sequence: TGTGCCAGCAGAACCGGGACAGGGGGCGCGGGCGAGACCCAGTACTTC.

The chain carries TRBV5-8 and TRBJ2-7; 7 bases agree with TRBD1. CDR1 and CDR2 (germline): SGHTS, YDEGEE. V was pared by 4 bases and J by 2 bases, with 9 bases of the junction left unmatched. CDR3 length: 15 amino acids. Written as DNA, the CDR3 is TGTGCCAGCAGCCCAGCTACGGACAGGCCCTACGAGCAGTACGTC. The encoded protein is CASSPATDRPYEQYV.

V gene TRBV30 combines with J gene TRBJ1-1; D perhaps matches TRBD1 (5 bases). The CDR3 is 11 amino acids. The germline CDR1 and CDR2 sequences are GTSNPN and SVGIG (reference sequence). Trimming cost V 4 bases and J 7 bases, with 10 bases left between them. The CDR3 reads CAWKRDSEAFF. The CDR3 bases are TGTGCCTGGAAGAGAGACAGTGAAGCTTTCTTT.

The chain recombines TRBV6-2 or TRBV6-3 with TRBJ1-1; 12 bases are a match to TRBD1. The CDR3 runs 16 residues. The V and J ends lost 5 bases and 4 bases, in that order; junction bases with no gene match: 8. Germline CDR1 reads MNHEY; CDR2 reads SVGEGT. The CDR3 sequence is CASSNGGTGGFTEAFF. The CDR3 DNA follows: TGTGCCAGCAGTAACGGGGGGACAGGGGGCTTCACTGAAGCTTTCTTT.

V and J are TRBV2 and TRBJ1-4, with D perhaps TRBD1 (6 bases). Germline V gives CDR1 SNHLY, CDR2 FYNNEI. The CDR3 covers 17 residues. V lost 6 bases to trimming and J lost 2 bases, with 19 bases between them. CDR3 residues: CASSTPQGSNTNEKLFF. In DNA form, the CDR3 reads TGTGCCAGCAGCACGCCACAGGGTTCAAATACTAATGAAAAACTGTTTTTT.

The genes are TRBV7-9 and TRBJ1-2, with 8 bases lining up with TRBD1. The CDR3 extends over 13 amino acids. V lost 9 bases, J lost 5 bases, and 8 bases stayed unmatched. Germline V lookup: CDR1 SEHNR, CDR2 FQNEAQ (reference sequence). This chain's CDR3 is CASGQGGRYGYTF. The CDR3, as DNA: TGTGCCAGTGGACAGGGAGGTCGGTATGGCTACACCTTC.

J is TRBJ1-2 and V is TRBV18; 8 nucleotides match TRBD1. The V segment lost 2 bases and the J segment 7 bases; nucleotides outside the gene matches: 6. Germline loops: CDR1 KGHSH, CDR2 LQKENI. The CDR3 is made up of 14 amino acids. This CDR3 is CASSPTLDRGGYTF. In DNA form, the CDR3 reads TGTGCCAGCTCACCAACTCTAGACAGGGGTGGCTACACCTTC.

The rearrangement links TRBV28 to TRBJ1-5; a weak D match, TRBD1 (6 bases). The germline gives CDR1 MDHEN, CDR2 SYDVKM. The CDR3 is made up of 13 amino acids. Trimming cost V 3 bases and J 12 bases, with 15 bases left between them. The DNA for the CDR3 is TGTGCCAGCAGTTTCCTTCGGGGGGCGGGCCAGCATTTT. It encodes CASSFLRGAGQHF.

The CDR3 region has the DNA TGTGCCAGCTCTAACCAGGGTCCCTGGACCCAGTACTTC. Amino acids: CASSNQGPWTQYF. The genes are TRBV12-3 or TRBV12-4 and TRBJ2-5, with D possibly TRBD1 on 5 matching bases. The CDR3 has 13 residues. Trimming took off 8 bases at V and 7 bases at J, with 17 bases between the two ends.

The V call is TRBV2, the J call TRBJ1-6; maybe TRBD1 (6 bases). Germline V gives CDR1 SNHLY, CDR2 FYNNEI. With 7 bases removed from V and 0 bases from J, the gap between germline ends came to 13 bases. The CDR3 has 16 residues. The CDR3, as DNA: TGTGCCAGCATTGGACAGTTTAGCTCCTATAATTCACCCCTCCACTTT. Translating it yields CASIGQFSSYNSPLHF.

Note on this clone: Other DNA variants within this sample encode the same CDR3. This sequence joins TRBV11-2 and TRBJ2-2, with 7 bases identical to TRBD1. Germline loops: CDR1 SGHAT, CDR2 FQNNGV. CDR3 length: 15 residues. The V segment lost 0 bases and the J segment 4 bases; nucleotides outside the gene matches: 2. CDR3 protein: CASSLEGGSTGELFF. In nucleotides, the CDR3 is TGTGCCAGCAGCTTAGAAGGGGGCTCCACCGGGGAGCTGTTTTTT.